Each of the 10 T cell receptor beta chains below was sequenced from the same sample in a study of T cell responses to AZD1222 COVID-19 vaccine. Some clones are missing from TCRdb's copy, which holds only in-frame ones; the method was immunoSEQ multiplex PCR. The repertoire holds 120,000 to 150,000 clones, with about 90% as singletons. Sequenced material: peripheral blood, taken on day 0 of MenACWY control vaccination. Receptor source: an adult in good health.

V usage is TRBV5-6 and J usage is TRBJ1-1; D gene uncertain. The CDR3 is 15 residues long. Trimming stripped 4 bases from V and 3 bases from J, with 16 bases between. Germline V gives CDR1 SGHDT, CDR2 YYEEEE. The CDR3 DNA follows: TGTGCCAGCAGCCCCCTTTCGCAGGCGGACACTGAAGCTTTCTTT. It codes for CASSPLSQADTEAFF.

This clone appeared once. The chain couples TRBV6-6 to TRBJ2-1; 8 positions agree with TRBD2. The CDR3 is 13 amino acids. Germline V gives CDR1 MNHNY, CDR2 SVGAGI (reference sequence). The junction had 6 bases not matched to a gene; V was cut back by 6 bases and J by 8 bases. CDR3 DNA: TGTGCCAGCAGCTCGGGAGGGGCGGATGAGCAGTTCTTC. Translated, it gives CASSSGGADEQFF.

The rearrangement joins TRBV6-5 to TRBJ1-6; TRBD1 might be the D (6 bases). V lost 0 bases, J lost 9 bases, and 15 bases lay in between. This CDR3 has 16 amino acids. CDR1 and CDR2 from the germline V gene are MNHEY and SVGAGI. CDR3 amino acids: CASSYSMGARSSPLHF. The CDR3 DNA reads TGTGCCAGCAGTTACTCGATGGGGGCCCGGAGTTCACCCCTCCACTTT.

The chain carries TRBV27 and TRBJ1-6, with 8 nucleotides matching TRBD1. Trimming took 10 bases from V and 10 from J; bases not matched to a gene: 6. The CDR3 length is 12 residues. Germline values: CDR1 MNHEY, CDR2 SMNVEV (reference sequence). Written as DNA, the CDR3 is TGTGCCACCGGACAGGGAGGATCACCCCTCCACTTT. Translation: CATGQGGSPLHF.

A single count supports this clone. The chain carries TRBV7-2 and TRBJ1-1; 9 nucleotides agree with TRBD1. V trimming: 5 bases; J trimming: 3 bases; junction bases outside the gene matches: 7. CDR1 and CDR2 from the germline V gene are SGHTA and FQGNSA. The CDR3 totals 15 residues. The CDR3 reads CASSPQDRGDTEAFF. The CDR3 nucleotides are TGTGCCAGCAGCCCCCAGGACAGGGGAGACACTGAAGCTTTCTTT. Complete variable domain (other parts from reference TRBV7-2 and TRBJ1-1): GAGVSQSPSNKVTEKGKDVELRCDPISGHTALYWYRQSLGQGLEFLIYFQGNSAPDKSGLPSDRFSAERTGGSVSTLTIQRTQQEDSAVYLCASSPQDRGDTEAFFGQGTRLTVV.

CDR3 sequence: CASSLASGRTRSTDTQYF. In DNA, the CDR3 is TGTGCCAGCAGCTTGGCTAGCGGGAGAACCCGTAGCACAGATACGCAGTATTTT. This sequence joins TRBV5-6 and TRBJ2-3; 10 bases are a match to TRBD2. The germline V gene encodes CDR1 SGHDT and CDR2 YYEEEE. With 0 bases clipped from V and 0 bases from J, the junction kept 7 bases outside the gene matches. The CDR3 totals 18 residues.

CDR3 coding DNA: TGTGCCATCGAAGGGTCTGGAAACACCATATATTTT. As protein: CAIEGSGNTIYF. V and J are TRBV10-3 and TRBJ1-3; D unresolved. CDR1 and CDR2 from the germline V gene are ENHRY and SYGVKD. The length of the CDR3 is 12 residues. V dropped 8 bases and J dropped 1 base, with 6 bases sitting between them.

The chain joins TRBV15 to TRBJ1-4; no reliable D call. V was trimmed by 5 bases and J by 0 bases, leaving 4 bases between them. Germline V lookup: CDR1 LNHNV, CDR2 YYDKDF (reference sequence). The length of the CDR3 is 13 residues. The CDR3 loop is CATSPSTNEKLFF. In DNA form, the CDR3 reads TGTGCCACCAGCCCCTCAACTAATGAAAAACTGTTTTTT.

DNA of the CDR3: TGTGCCAGCAGCTTAGTGAGGCCTGGAGGTAGCGGGAGGAGCAATGAGCAGTTCTTC. This codes for CASSLVRPGGSGRSNEQFF. This chain joins TRBV7-8 and TRBJ2-1; 10 bases match TRBD2. This CDR3 is built from 19 residues. The ends lost 1 base at V and 6 bases at J; junction bases unmatched: 15. Germline V gives CDR1 SGHVS, CDR2 FQNEAQ.

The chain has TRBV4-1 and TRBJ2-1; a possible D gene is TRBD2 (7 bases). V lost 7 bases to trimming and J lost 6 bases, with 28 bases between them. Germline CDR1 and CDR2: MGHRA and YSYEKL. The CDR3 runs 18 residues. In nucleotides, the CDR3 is TGCGCCAGCACCCCCAACTGGAACGGGGGGCGACTAGCCAATGAGCAGTTCTTC. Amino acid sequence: CASTPNWNGGRLANEQFF.